Shown below are 10 T cell receptor beta chains from a single sample sequenced in a study of T cell responses to AZD1222 COVID-19 vaccine. Only in-frame clones appear in the TCRdb table, and some are missing; sequencing was by immunoSEQ multiplex PCR. The sample shows roughly 120,000 clones, 85% to 95% of them seen only once. The sample consisted of peripheral blood, taken on day 0 of AZD1222 vaccination. These receptors were taken from an adult in good health.

The chain recombines TRBV2 with TRBJ1-5; TRBD1 aligns across 9 bases. The trim removed 7 bases at V and 6 bases at J, leaving 10 bases unmatched. Germline V gene lookup returns CDR1 SNHLY and CDR2 FYNNEI. CDR3 length equals 15 residues. This chain's CDR3 is CASTNSGTGIQPQHF. The CDR3 DNA is TGTGCCAGCACCAACTCCGGGACAGGGATTCAGCCCCAGCATTTT.

The chain joins TRBV19 to TRBJ1-4; 7 bases match TRBD1. The ends lost 3 bases at V and 7 bases at J; junction bases unmatched: 11. The CDR3 has 16 residues. Looked up from germline, CDR1 is LNHDA and CDR2 is SQIVND (reference sequence). The CDR3 here is CASSMGSRGEREKLFF. The CDR3 DNA sequence: TGTGCCAGTAGTATGGGCTCCAGGGGGGAGCGTGAAAAACTGTTTTTT.

The V gene is TRBV5-1, the J gene TRBJ2-2, with TRBD2 matching over 13 bases. The germline V gene encodes CDR1 SGHRS and CDR2 YFSETQ. V shed 3 bases, J shed 2 bases, and the junction held 1 base outside the gene matches. CDR3 size: 16 residues. CDR3 residues: CASSWGLAGNTGELFF. In DNA form, the CDR3 reads TGCGCCAGCAGCTGGGGACTAGCGGGAAACACCGGGGAGCTGTTTTTT.

This clone was picked up one time. This CDR3 reads CASGSGGRFGTEAFF. The DNA for the CDR3 is TGCGCCAGCGGCAGCGGGGGGCGGTTTGGCACTGAAGCTTTCTTT. The chain is built from TRBV5-1 and TRBJ1-1, with D perhaps TRBD1 (6 bases). The CDR3 contains 15 residues. Germline-derived CDR1 and CDR2 are SGHRS and YFSETQ. V was trimmed by 7 bases and J by 4 bases, leaving 20 bases between them.

This chain joins TRBV7-2 and TRBJ2-7, with TRBD2 matching 11 bases. Germline V CDR1 and CDR2: SGHTA, FQGNSA. V shed 5 bases and J 3 bases; nucleotides not matched to a gene: 12. The CDR3 is 17 amino acids. CDR3 protein: CASSVTSGSYVNYEQYF. DNA for the CDR3: TGTGCCAGCAGCGTCACTAGCGGGAGTTATGTAAACTACGAGCAGTACTTC.

This clone was picked up one time. The chain's CDR3 is CASTVDSPTEAFF. CDR3 DNA: TGTGCCAGTACCGTTGACAGCCCCACTGAAGCTTTCTTT. The chain links TRBV19 to TRBJ1-1; a possible D gene is TRBD1 (5 bases). The CDR3 is 13 residues long. The germline V gene has CDR1 LNHDA and CDR2 SQIVND (reference sequence). Between the trimmed V and J ends, which lost 7 bases and 4 bases, there was a span of 13 bases.

The V gene is TRBV30, the J gene TRBJ1-6; D unclear. This CDR3 spans 15 amino acids. Germline V gene data show CDR1 as GTSNPN and CDR2 as SVGIG (reference sequence). Trimming took off 5 bases at V and 5 bases at J, with 16 bases between the two ends. CDR3 sequence reads: CAWGSFGKHNSPLHF. The CDR3 nucleotides read TGTGCCTGGGGCAGTTTTGGGAAACATAATTCACCCCTCCACTTT.

The chain has TRBV10-3 and TRBJ1-1; 9 bases map to TRBD1. The J segment lost 1 base and the V segment lost 6 bases, leaving 3 bases of the junction unmatched. The CDR3 is made up of 14 amino acids. Germline V gene lookup returns CDR1 ENHRY and CDR2 SYGVKD. Written as DNA, the CDR3 is TGTGCCATCAGCCAGGGACAGGGGAACACTGAAGCTTTCTTT. Its protein product is CAISQGQGNTEAFF.

V and J are TRBV27 and TRBJ1-5; D is unresolved. V dropped 3 bases and J dropped 1 base, with 13 bases sitting between them. Germline CDR1 reads MNHEY; CDR2 reads SMNVEV (reference sequence). The CDR3 has 16 amino acids. CDR3 region: CASSFGGIGSNQPQHF. CDR3 DNA sequence: TGTGCCAGCAGTTTTGGAGGGATCGGAAGCAATCAGCCCCAGCATTTT.

This clone was recorded only once. The gene calls are TRBV3-1 (or the pseudogene TRBV3-2) and TRBJ1-2; no firm D call. CDR3 length: 18 residues. Trimming took off 1 base at V and 0 bases at J, with 18 bases between the two ends. CDR1 and CDR2 from the germline V gene are LGHDT and YNNKEL (reference sequence). In nucleotides, the CDR3 is TGTGCCAGCAGCCAAGGCTACCATATGGCCTCAGCTAACTATGGCTACACCTTC. Translated, it gives CASSQGYHMASANYGYTF.